The T cell receptor (beta chain) under discussion was sequenced for a study of CD8 T cells in ankylosing spondylitis. Construction of TCR beta libraries was performed using quantitative 5'-RACE with molecular barcodes. TCRdb used MiXCR to reprocess the 5' RACE reads, holding one entry per CDR3 protein. The sample lists 200,000 to 250,000 distinct CDR3 sequences, about 11% occurring once. Study conclusions and caveats: About 8 highly homologous variants made up a TCR beta motif, and this motif appeared characteristic of ankylosing spondylitis blood.

V dropped 3 bases and J dropped 8 bases, with 10 bases sitting between them. The CDR3 is 12 residues long. This clonotype was seen more than once but under ten times. Its target is not known. The TCR sequence derives from a male donor with ankylosing spondylitis or in good health (not recorded which). The gene calls are TRBV12-3 or TRBV12-4 and TRBJ1-2, with D hard to call. The sequenced sample was blood, either unsorted or a sorted T cell fraction (not recorded which). The CDR3 protein is CASSFSRNGYTF. DNA of the CDR3: TGTGCCAGCAGTTTCAGCAGGAACGGCTACACCTTC.